What follows are 6 T cell receptor beta chains derived from one specimen sequenced in a study of blood T cell repertoires in COVID-19. Measured with immunoSEQ multiplex PCR; TCRdb has only the in-frame clones, and not every one. This sample yields 150,000 to 200,000 clones, of which roughly nine tenths are seen a single time; roughly a sixth belongs to the top ten. Sequenced material: peripheral blood. These receptors were taken from a man between 60 and 70 years old with active or convalescent COVID-19.

This clone turned up a few times. The chain joins TRBV6-5 to TRBJ1-1; D perhaps matches TRBD1 (5 bases). Per germline, CDR1 MNHEY and CDR2 SVGAGI. CDR3 size: 13 residues. Trimming pared 5 bases from V and 7 bases from J, leaving 14 bases between. The CDR3 nucleotides read TGTGCCAGCAGTACAGGTCTGGGGTTTGAAGCTTTCTTT. It translates to CASSTGLGFEAFF.

This chain uses TRBV6-5 with TRBJ1-2; 8 bases align to TRBD1. CDR3 length: 14 residues. CDR1 and CDR2 from the germline V gene are MNHEY and SVGAGI. V gave up 4 bases and J gave up 8 bases; unmatched junction bases: 9. The CDR3 protein is CASSFLTGDGGYTF. CDR3 sequence (DNA): TGTGCCAGCAGTTTCTTGACAGGGGATGGGGGCTACACCTTC.

J is TRBJ1-2 and V is TRBV5-5; D might be TRBD1 (6 bases). This CDR3 has 14 residues. CDR1 and CDR2 (germline): SGHKS, YYEKEE (reference sequence). V was clipped by 2 bases and J by 4 bases, with 12 bases between them. The CDR3 is CASSFTGFSYGYTF. The DNA of the CDR3 is TGTGCCAGCAGCTTTACAGGGTTCAGCTATGGCTACACCTTC.

V and J are TRBV4-2 and TRBJ1-3, with a possible D match to TRBD1 (6 bases). V lost 1 base and J 4 bases, leaving 20 bases between the germline ends. In germline, CDR1 is LGHNA, CDR2 YNFKEQ. The CDR3 loop spans 18 amino acids. The CDR3 is CASSQGAGIEGGGNTIYF. The CDR3 DNA is TGTGCCAGCAGCCAAGGGGCCGGTATTGAGGGGGGGGGAAACACCATATATTTT.

The chain couples TRBV24-1 to TRBJ1-1; TRBD1 matches at 7 bases. Losses at the gene ends were 6 bases for V and 11 bases for J; bases not matched to a gene: 8. The CDR3 contains 12 residues. Germline V gene lookup returns CDR1 KGHDR and CDR2 SFDVKD. CDR3 sequence (DNA): TGTGCCACCAGTCAAGGGGGCAGGGGGGCTTTCTTT. Protein: CATSQGGRGAFF.

J is TRBJ2-5 and V is TRBV7-9; 11 nucleotides match TRBD1. CDR3 length: 15 amino acids. Trimming cost V 7 bases and J 4 bases; bases outside gene matches: 8. Germline loops: CDR1 SEHNR, CDR2 FQNEAQ (reference sequence). The CDR3 DNA reads TGTGCCAGCACCCCAACCGGGACAGGGGGAGAGACCCAGTACTTC. Translated: CASTPTGTGGETQYF. The full variable domain, completed using reference TRBV7-9 and TRBJ2-5, is DTGVSQNPRHKITKRGQNVTFRCDPISEHNRLYWYRQTLGQGPEFLTYFQNEAQLEKSRLLSDRFSAERPKGSFSTLEIQRTEQGDSAMYLCASTPTGTGGETQYFGPGTRLLVL.